A single sample is the source of the 31 T cell receptor beta chains below, sequenced in a study of blood T cell repertoires in COVID-19. This table comes from immunoSEQ multiplex PCR, and its TCRdb copy is limited to in-frame clones, with some not included. Here the sample spans over 130,000 clones, 80% to 90% being singletons. Material for sequencing was peripheral blood. The receptor set was obtained from a man aged 55 to 70 with active or convalescent COVID-19.

The chain links TRBV5-4 to TRBJ2-7; TRBD2 agrees at 11 bases. There are 15 residues in the CDR3. V shed 4 bases and J 4 bases; nucleotides not matched to a gene: 7. The germline V gene encodes CDR1 SGHNT and CDR2 YYREEE (reference sequence). The CDR3 nucleotides are TGTGCCAGCAGCAAGGGGCTAGCGGGAGGTTACGAGCAGTACTTC. It is translated as CASSKGLAGGYEQYF.

The chain joins TRBV5-4 to TRBJ2-3; 14 nucleotides line up with TRBD2. There are 18 residues in the CDR3. Unmatched junction bases numbered 12, after V lost 4 bases and J lost 5 bases. Germline CDR1 SGHNT, CDR2 YYREEE (reference sequence). CDR3 sequence (DNA): TGTGCCAGCAGCCGGGGACTAGCGGGAGTGGGGGGAGGAGATACGCAGTATTTT. This gives the protein CASSRGLAGVGGGDTQYF.

Written as DNA, the CDR3 is TGTGCTAGTGGCCTACTAGATTCTGAGCAGTTCTTC. This codes for CASGLLDSEQFF. V gene TRBV12-5 combines with J gene TRBJ2-1, with D perhaps matching TRBD2 (5 bases). CDR3 length: 12 amino acids. Germline V gives CDR1 LGHNT, CDR2 FRNRAP. Trimming removed 6 bases from V and 9 bases from J, with 12 bases in between.

This rearrangement joins TRBV3-1 (or the pseudogene TRBV3-2) to TRBJ1-1; 9 bases line up with TRBD1. The CDR3 covers 16 residues. CDR1 is LGHDT and CDR2 is YNNKEL in the germline V gene (reference sequence). J gave up 0 bases and V 4 bases, and 6 bases lay outside the gene matches. CDR3 loop: CASSLGTGKMNTEAFF. The CDR3 bases are TGTGCCAGCAGCCTCGGGACAGGGAAAATGAACACTGAAGCTTTCTTT.

The rearrangement joins TRBV30 to TRBJ1-5; D gene ambiguous. Trimming cost V 2 bases and J 2 bases, with 10 bases left between them. Germline V gene data show CDR1 as GTSNPN and CDR2 as SVGIG (reference sequence). The CDR3 is 14 residues long. CDR3 bases: TGTGCCTGGAGTACCGCCGCGGGCAATCAGCCCCAGCATTTT. Amino acid sequence: CAWSTAAGNQPQHF.

The chain combines TRBV19 with TRBJ2-7; D gene unclear. CDR1 and CDR2 from the germline V gene are LNHDA and SQIVND (reference sequence). The CDR3 has 14 residues. The V and J ends lost 6 bases and 5 bases respectively, with 17 bases between them. The CDR3 sequence is CASRPSTRLDEQYF. The CDR3 DNA is TGTGCCAGTAGGCCTTCCACCCGGTTAGACGAGCAGTACTTC.

J is TRBJ1-5 and V is TRBV6-5; 7 bases align to TRBD1. Germline loops: CDR1 MNHEY, CDR2 SVGAGI. V was clipped by 2 bases and J by 7 bases; unmatched bases: 5. CDR3 length: 14 residues. CDR3 residues: CASSYRTGDQPQHF. In DNA form, the CDR3 reads TGTGCCAGCAGTTACCGAACAGGGGACCAGCCCCAGCATTTT.

This chain uses TRBV27 with TRBJ2-7; possible D gene TRBD2, 5 bases. V lost 2 bases, J lost 2 bases, and 10 bases lay in between. The CDR3 is 14 amino acids. Germline-derived CDR1 and CDR2 are MNHEY and SMNVEV (reference sequence). CDR3 nucleotide sequence: TGTGCCAGCAGTTTAAGTAGGGAGACCTACGAGCAGTACTTC. Protein product: CASSLSRETYEQYF.

This sequence joins TRBV7-9 and TRBJ2-2; D is uncertain. The V end was cut by 3 bases, the J end by 6 bases, with 2 bases between. The CDR3 loop spans 11 amino acids. Per germline, CDR1 SEHNR and CDR2 FQNEAQ (reference sequence). CDR3 residues: CASSFAGELFF. CDR3 DNA: TGTGCCAGCAGCTTCGCCGGGGAGCTGTTTTTT.

The chain employs TRBV5-1 and TRBJ2-7, with a tentative D call TRBD2 (5 bases). Trimming took 4 bases from V and 2 from J, leaving 13 bases between them. Germline V gene sequence: CDR1 SGHRS, CDR2 YFSETQ. The CDR3 runs 14 residues. In nucleotides, the CDR3 is TGCGCCAGCAGCGGCGGACTGGGAACCTACGAGCAGTACTTC. Protein product: CASSGGLGTYEQYF.

This clone was picked up one time. The J gene is TRBJ1-1, the V gene TRBV5-1; D call uncertain. Per germline, CDR1 SGHRS and CDR2 YFSETQ. V lost 2 bases and J lost 0, with 8 bases in between. The CDR3 totals 14 residues. The CDR3 nucleotides read TGCGCCAGCAGCTTTAGAGAGTTGAACACTGAAGCTTTCTTT. Its translation: CASSFRELNTEAFF.

The CDR3 loop reads CASSPWAASGKSETQYF. CDR3 bases: TGTGCCAGCAGCCCCTGGGCCGCTAGCGGGAAATCAGAGACCCAGTACTTC. The chain links TRBV3-1 (or the pseudogene TRBV3-2) to TRBJ2-5; 9 bases agree with TRBD2. CDR3 size: 17 residues. Unmatched junction bases numbered 13, after V lost 4 bases and J lost 4 bases. Germline V lookup: CDR1 LGHDT, CDR2 YNNKEL (reference sequence).

The CDR3 DNA follows: TGCAGCGTTCGAGGGATTGGAAACACCATATATTTT. This gives the protein CSVRGIGNTIYF. V is TRBV29-1 and J is TRBJ1-3, with unresolved D. The CDR3 consists of 12 residues. With 5 bases removed from V and 3 bases from J, the gap between germline ends came to 8 bases. Germline V CDR1 and CDR2: SQVTM, ANQGSEA.

The J gene is TRBJ2-1, the V gene TRBV29-1; the match to TRBD2 covers 9 bases. The germline CDR1 and CDR2 sequences are SQVTM and ANQGSEA. J gave up 4 bases and V 6 bases, and 13 bases lay outside the gene matches. The CDR3 consists of 16 residues. The CDR3 coding sequence is TGCAGCGTCGCCCTCTATGCGGGAGGGGCTTACAATGAGCAGTTCTTC. Translation: CSVALYAGGAYNEQFF.

The chain has TRBV11-2 and TRBJ2-7; 7 bases are a match to TRBD2. CDR3 length equals 15 residues. With V trimmed by 5 bases and J by 2 bases, 9 bases remained unmatched. CDR1 and CDR2 from the germline V gene are SGHAT and FQNNGV. This CDR3 is CASSPSSGGTYEQYF. In DNA form, the CDR3 reads TGTGCCAGCAGCCCCTCTAGCGGAGGGACCTACGAGCAGTACTTC. The full variable domain, its missing parts supplied by reference TRBV11-2 and TRBJ2-7, is EAGVAQSPRYKIIEKRQSVAFWCNPISGHATLYWYQQILGQGPKLLIQFQNNGVVDDSQLPKDRFSAERLKGVDSTLKIQPAKLEDSAVYLCASSPSSGGTYEQYFGPGTRLTVT.

This sequence joins TRBV5-1 and TRBJ1-1, with a possible D match to TRBD1 (5 bases). Germline V gene sequence: CDR1 SGHRS, CDR2 YFSETQ. This CDR3 is built from 14 residues. V was cut by 5 bases and J by 1 base, with 12 bases left in between. CDR3 DNA: TGCGCCAGCAGTTGGGCAGGGTCGAACACTGAAGCTTTCTTT. Encoded protein: CASSWAGSNTEAFF.

The V and J genes are TRBV5-1 and TRBJ2-5, with a tentative D call TRBD2 (5 bases). V lost 0 bases and J lost 5, with 14 bases in between. The germline V gene has CDR1 SGHRS and CDR2 YFSETQ. This CDR3 contains 15 residues. The CDR3 region has the DNA TGCGCCAGCAGCTTGGGGACTGTGAAATTGGAGACCCAGTACTTC. This encodes CASSLGTVKLETQYF. The variable domain in full, completed from reference TRBV5-1 and TRBJ2-5, reads KAGVTQTPRYLIKTRGQQVTLSCSPISGHRSVSWYQQTPGQGLQFLFEYFSETQRNKGNFPGRFSGRQFSNSRSEMNVSTLELGDSALYLCASSLGTVKLETQYFGPGTRLLVL.

The chain couples TRBV6-6 to TRBJ2-4; 9 bases are shared with TRBD1. Germline CDR1 reads MNHNY; CDR2 reads SVGAGI (reference sequence). This CDR3 is built from 12 residues. Trimming removed 5 bases from V and 14 bases from J; junction bases left unmatched: 7. CDR3 in amino acids: CASSATTGGEYF. In DNA form, the CDR3 reads TGTGCCAGCAGTGCTACGACAGGGGGAGAGTACTTC.

V gene TRBV18 combines with J gene TRBJ2-7; 14 bases fit TRBD2. CDR1 KGHSH and CDR2 LQKENI come from the germline V gene. CDR3 length: 15 residues. V dropped 5 bases and J dropped 7; count of bases not matched to a gene: 7. CDR3 coding DNA: TGTGCCAGCTCAATCGGGACTAGCGGGAGTGTGGAGCAGTACTTC. It yields the protein CASSIGTSGSVEQYF. Drawing the rest from reference TRBV18 and TRBJ2-7, the complete variable domain is NAGVMQNPRHLVRRRGQEARLRCSPMKGHSHVYWYRQLPEEGLKFMVYLQKENIIDESGMPKERFSAEFPKEGPSILRIQQVVRGDSAAYFCASSIGTSGSVEQYFGPGTRLTVT.

The chain links TRBV7-2 to TRBJ1-1; D is ambiguous. V was trimmed by 6 bases and J by 4 bases, leaving 12 bases between them. CDR1 SGHTA and CDR2 FQGNSA come from the germline V gene. There are 13 residues in the CDR3. The chain's CDR3 is CASRVEVGTEAFF. In DNA form, the CDR3 reads TGTGCCAGCAGGGTAGAGGTGGGCACTGAAGCTTTCTTT.

This chain joins TRBV28 and TRBJ1-4, with 7 bases aligning to TRBD1. The CDR3 runs 14 residues. J lost 6 bases, V lost 5 bases, and 6 bases had no gene match. The germline V gene has CDR1 MDHEN and CDR2 SYDVKM. The DNA for the CDR3 is TGTGCCAGCAGTCCAGACAGGGAACATGAAAAACTGTTTTTT. Protein: CASSPDREHEKLFF.

This chain uses TRBV5-1 with TRBJ2-1; 11 bases are shared with TRBD2. Germline CDR1 and CDR2: SGHRS and YFSETQ. This CDR3 comprises 17 residues. V was clipped by 4 bases and J by 0 bases; unmatched bases: 6. CDR3 in amino acids: CASSKGLADSSYNEQFF. The CDR3 coding sequence is TGCGCCAGCAGCAAGGGACTAGCGGATAGCTCCTACAATGAGCAGTTCTTC.

This chain uses TRBV20-1 with TRBJ2-1; possible D gene TRBD1, 5 bases. CDR1 and CDR2 from the germline V gene are DFQATT and SNEGSKA (reference sequence). This CDR3 contains 13 residues. The ends were cut back, 3 bases at V and 8 bases at J, with 14 bases in the middle. The CDR3 nucleotides read TGCAGTGCTAGTTCAGGGCCGTGGGATGAGCAGTTCTTC. Translating it yields CSASSGPWDEQFF.

The chain carries TRBV4-1 and TRBJ2-5; unclear D gene. Trimming shortened V by 4 bases and J by 2 bases, and 11 bases separated the two germline ends. Germline CDR1 is MGHRA and CDR2 is YSYEKL. The CDR3 consists of 14 residues. The CDR3 nucleotides read TGCGCCAGCAGCCCCTCGGTCGTACAAGAGACCCAGTACTTC. Protein: CASSPSVVQETQYF.

In DNA, the CDR3 is TGTGCCAGCAGTTACCCTACAGGGGGTGAGACCCAGTACTTC. Amino acids: CASSYPTGGETQYF. The V call is TRBV6-6, the J call TRBJ2-5; 8 bases are a match to TRBD1. Germline CDR1 is MNHNY and CDR2 is SVGAGI (reference sequence). The CDR3 covers 14 residues. After removal of 2 bases from V and 5 bases from J, the junction contained 4 bases not matched to a gene.

This clone was picked up one time. The chain joins TRBV28 to TRBJ2-7; 7 bases are a match to TRBD1. The CDR3 runs to 14 residues. The V segment lost 7 bases and the J segment 2 bases; nucleotides outside the gene matches: 8. The germline gives CDR1 MDHEN, CDR2 SYDVKM. CDR3 region: CASMPGQTTYEQYF. DNA for the CDR3: TGTGCCAGCATGCCGGGACAGACAACCTACGAGCAGTACTTC.

This rearrangement joins TRBV10-1 to TRBJ2-5, with a weak D call TRBD2 (7 bases). The length of the CDR3 is 15 residues. Germline V gene lookup returns CDR1 WNHNN and CDR2 SYGVQD (reference sequence). Trimming removed 5 bases from V and 2 bases from J, with 15 bases in between. The CDR3 loop is CASSPGASGQETQYF. The CDR3 DNA follows: TGCGCCAGCAGTCCAGGGGCTAGCGGTCAAGAGACCCAGTACTTC.

The CDR3 DNA follows: TGTGCCAGCAGTTCGCAGGGGGCGCGGTACGAGCAGTACTTC. It translates to CASSSQGARYEQYF. The chain recombines TRBV27 with TRBJ2-7; 8 positions match TRBD1. Germline values: CDR1 MNHEY, CDR2 SMNVEV (reference sequence). The CDR3 runs 14 residues. Losses at the gene ends were 4 bases for V and 4 bases for J; bases not matched to a gene: 6.

This chain connects TRBV7-2 to TRBJ2-7; 11 bases match TRBD2. From germline, CDR1 is SGHTA and CDR2 FQGNSA. V lost 5 bases to trimming and J lost 1 base; unmatched junction nucleotides: 4. This CDR3 has 15 amino acids. The CDR3 here is CASSLLAGASYEQYF. In DNA, the CDR3 is TGTGCCAGCAGCCTACTAGCGGGAGCATCCTACGAGCAGTACTTC. The complete variable domain, with remaining parts taken from reference TRBV7-2 and TRBJ2-7, reads GAGVSQSPSNKVTEKGKDVELRCDPISGHTALYWYRQSLGQGLEFLIYFQGNSAPDKSGLPSDRFSAERTGGSVSTLTIQRTQQEDSAVYLCASSLLAGASYEQYFGPGTRLTVT.

This chain connects TRBV5-6 to TRBJ2-4, with unresolved D. The CDR3 extends over 14 amino acids. CDR1 is SGHDT, CDR2 YYEEEE, per germline. V lost 3 bases and J lost 4, with 11 bases in between. CDR3 nucleotide sequence: TGTGCCAGCAGCTCCCCACGGGTAAAAAACATTCAGTACTTC. This sequence encodes CASSSPRVKNIQYF.

The chain has TRBV5-1 and TRBJ2-2; 11 nucleotides agree with TRBD1. CDR3 length: 16 residues. Germline trimming cut 1 base from V and 4 bases from J; bases unmatched to any gene: 3. Germline-derived CDR1 and CDR2 are SGHRS and YFSETQ. Here the CDR3 DNA reads TGCGCCAGCAGCTTGTCTGGGACAGGGGGCACCGGGGAGCTGTTTTTT. This codes for CASSLSGTGGTGELFF.